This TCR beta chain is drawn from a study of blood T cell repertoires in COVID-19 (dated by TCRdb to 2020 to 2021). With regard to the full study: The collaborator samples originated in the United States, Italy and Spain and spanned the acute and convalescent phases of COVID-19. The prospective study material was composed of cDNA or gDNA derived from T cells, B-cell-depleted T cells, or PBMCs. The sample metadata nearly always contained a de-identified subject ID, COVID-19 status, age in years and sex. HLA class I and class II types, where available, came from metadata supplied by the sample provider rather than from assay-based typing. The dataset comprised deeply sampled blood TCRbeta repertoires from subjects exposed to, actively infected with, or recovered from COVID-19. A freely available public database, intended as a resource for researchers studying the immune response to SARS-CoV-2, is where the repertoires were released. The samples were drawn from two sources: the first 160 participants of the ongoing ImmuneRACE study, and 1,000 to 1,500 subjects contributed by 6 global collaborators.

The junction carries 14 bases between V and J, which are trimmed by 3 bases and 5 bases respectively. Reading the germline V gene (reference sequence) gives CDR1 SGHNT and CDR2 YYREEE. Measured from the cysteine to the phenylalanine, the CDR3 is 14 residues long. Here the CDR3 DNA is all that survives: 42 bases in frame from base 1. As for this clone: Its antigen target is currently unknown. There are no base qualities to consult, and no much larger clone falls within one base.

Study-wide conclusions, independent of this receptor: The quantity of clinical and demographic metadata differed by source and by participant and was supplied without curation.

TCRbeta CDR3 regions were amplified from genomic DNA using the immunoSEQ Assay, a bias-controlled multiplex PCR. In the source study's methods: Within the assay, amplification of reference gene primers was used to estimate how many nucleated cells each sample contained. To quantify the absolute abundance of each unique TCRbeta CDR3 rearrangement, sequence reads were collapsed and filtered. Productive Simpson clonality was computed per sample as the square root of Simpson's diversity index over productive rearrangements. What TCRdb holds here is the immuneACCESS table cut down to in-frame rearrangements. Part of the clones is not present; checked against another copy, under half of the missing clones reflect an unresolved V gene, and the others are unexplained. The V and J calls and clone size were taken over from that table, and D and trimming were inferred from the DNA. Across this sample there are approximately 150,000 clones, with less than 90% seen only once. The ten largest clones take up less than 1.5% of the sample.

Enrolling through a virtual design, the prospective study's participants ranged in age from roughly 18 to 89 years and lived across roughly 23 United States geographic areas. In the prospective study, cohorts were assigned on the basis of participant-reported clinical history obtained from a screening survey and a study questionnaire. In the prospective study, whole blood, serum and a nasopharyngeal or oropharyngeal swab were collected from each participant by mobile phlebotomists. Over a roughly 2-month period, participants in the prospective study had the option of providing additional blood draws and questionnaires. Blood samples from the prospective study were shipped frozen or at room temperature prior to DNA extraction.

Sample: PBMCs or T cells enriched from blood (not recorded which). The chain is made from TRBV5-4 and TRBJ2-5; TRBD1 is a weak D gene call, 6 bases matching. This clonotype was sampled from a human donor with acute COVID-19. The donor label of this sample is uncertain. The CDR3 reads CASSSDRPTETQYF. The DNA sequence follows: TGTGCCAGCAGCTCCGACAGGCCTACCGAGACCCAGTACTTC.